This TCR beta chain was obtained from a study of vaccination effects on CD4 cells after COVID-19. This clone was detected a few times. Its antigen is unknown. With 10 days of culture completed, CD4+ T cells were isolated. This person's SARS-CoV-2 infection, confirmed by PCR, occurred between March and December 2020. Either the BNT162b2 or mRNA-1273 vaccine was given to participants in two doses. The V gene lost 5 bases and the J gene lost 1 base, with 10 bases spanning the gap. The CDR3 is 14 amino acids. Germline assignment: CDR1 SGHAT and CDR2 FQNNGV. Here immunoSEQ multiplex PCR was the method, and the copy in TCRdb shows in-frame clones only, minus some. Of about 50,000 clones detected, 65% to 75% appear once; the ten largest clones hold about 5%.

The sequence derives from a human donor who had a prior SARS-CoV-2 infection. Sequences were derived from CD4+ T cells from PBMCs cultured without peptide, sampled after COVID-19 vaccination. The chain employs TRBV11-2 and TRBJ2-3; D is ambiguous. Here the CDR3 reads CASSPRQRTDTQYF. CDR3 in DNA: TGTGCCAGCAGCCCACGACAACGCACAGATACGCAGTATTTT.